The T cell receptor (beta chain) under discussion was sequenced for a study of cytotoxic CD8 clonotypes in ibrutinib-treated CLL. The overall study: An average of about 250,000 productive templates and some 99,000 productive rearrangements was obtained per sample.

Turning to this clone: Its specificity is unknown.

This CDR3 is built from 11 residues. CDR1 is SNHLY, CDR2 FYNNEI, per germline. V was trimmed by 11 bases and J by 10 bases, leaving 15 bases between them. Overall study results and limits: At baseline, clonality was higher than in age-matched healthy donors and correlated with CD8+ counts. Clonality went up at ibrutinib response and then declined back toward baseline at progression.

Sequencing used immunoSEQ multiplex PCR; TCRdb keeps in-frame clones, though not all of them. In the table there are roughly 42,000 clones, approximately 65% of which are singletons. This chain uses TRBV2 with TRBJ2-1; D unclear. Material: PBMCs, obtained after 24 months of ibrutinib treatment. The TCR originated in a human donor with chronic lymphocytic leukemia. The CDR3 region has the DNA TGTGCCCAGCATGGGTTGAGAGAGCAGTTCTTC. Encoded protein: CAQHGLREQFF.